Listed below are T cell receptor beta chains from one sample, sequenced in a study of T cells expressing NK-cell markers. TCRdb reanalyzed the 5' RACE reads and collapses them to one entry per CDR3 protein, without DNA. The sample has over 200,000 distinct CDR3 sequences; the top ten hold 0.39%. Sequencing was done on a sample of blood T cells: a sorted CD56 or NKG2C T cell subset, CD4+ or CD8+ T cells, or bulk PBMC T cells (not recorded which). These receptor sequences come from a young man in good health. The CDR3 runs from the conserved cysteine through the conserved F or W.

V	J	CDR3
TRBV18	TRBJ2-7	CASSPTNGASGDF
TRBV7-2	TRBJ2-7	CASSLVTGTGGRRPSYEQYF
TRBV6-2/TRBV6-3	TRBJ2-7	CASSPQEGVQYF
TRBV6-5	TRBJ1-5	CASSYVTSYSNQPQHF
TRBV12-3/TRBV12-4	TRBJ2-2	CASRRRTGELFF
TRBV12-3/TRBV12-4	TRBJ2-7	CASRLGSRGHEQYF
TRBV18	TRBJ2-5	CASSPTLAGVQETQYF
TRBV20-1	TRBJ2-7	CSAHQAGPYEQYF
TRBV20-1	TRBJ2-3	CSAPVGQGTDTQYF
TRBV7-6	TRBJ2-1	CASSPPKDEQFF
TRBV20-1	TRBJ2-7	CSAVGLPVYEQYF
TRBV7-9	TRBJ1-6	CASSLGQGKGSPLHF
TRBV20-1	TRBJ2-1	CSARVRNHRPEQFF
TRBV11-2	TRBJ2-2	CASSFDRGVGELFF
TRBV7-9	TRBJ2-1	CASSLQGMNEQFF
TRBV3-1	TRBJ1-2	CASSQIRGPNYGYTF
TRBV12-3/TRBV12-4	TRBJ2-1	CASSPPSGSSGEQFF
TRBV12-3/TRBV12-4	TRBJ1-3	CASSLPGGRNTIYF
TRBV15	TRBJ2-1	CATSRVGAGAGDPYNEQFF
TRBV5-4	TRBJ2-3	CASSRWAGGRTDTQYF
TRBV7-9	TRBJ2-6	CASSLQTGFGANVLTF
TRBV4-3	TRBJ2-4	CASSQEAGSGVAKNIQYF
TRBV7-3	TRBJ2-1	CASSLTPATNYNEQFF
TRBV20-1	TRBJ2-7	CSARDQRTSGREQYF
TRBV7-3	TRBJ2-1	CASSSLSGRAPGEQFF
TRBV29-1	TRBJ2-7	CSVSGQPPYEQYF
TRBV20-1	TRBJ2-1	CSARTTARVNEQFF
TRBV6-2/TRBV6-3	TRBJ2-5	CASSYGTLSRETQYF
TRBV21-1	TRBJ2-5	CASSKACPREETQYF
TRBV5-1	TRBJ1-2	CASSLDRGGDYGYTF
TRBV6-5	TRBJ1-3	CASSLQGYGNTIYF